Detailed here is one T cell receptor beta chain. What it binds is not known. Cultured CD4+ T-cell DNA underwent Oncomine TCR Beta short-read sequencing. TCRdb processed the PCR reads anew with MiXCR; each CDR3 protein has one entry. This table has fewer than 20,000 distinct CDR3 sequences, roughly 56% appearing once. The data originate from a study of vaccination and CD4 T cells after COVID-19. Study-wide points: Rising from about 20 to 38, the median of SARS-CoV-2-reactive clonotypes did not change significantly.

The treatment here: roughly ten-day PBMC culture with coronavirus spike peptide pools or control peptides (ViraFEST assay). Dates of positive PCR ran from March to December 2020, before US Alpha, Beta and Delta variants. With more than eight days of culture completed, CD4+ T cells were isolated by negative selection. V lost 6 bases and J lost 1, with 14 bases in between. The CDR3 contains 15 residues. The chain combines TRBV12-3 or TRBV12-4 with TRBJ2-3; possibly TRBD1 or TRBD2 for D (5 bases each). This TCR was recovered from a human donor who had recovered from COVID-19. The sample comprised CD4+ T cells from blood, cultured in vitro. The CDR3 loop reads CASSWDPSGTDTQYF. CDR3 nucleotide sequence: TGTGCCAGCAGCTGGGACCCCTCCGGCACAGATACGCAGTATTTT.